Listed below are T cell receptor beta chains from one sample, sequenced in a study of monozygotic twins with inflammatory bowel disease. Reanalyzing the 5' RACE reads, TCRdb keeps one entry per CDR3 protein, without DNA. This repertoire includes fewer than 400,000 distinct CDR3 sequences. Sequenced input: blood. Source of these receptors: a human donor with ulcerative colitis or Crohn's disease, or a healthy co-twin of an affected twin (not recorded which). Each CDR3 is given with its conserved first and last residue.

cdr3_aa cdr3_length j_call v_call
CASSPRSLTDTQYF 14 TRBJ2-3 TRBV18
CASSYTSSEARPGELFF 17 TRBJ2-2 TRBV6-5
CASSTTRTASSEQFF 15 TRBJ2-1 TRBV12-3/TRBV12-4
CASSQHGAGQRYNEQFF 17 TRBJ2-1 TRBV4-2
CASSQRTRPTVTGANVLTF 19 TRBJ2-6 TRBV4-2
CASSRTSGASDTQYF 15 TRBJ2-3 TRBV12-3/TRBV12-4
CASKSREETQYF 12 TRBJ2-5 TRBV6-2/TRBV6-3
CASTPGGRAYEQYF 14 TRBJ2-7 TRBV11-2
CASKPQGVETQYF 13 TRBJ2-5 TRBV19
CASSLDLNNEQFF 13 TRBJ2-1 TRBV11-3
CSARGWTDPYEQYF 14 TRBJ2-7 TRBV20-1
CASSLEEPYEQYF 13 TRBJ2-7 TRBV7-2
CASSLDLGKGFYEQYF 16 TRBJ2-7 TRBV5-1
CASSRTAGTGTGELFF 16 TRBJ2-2 TRBV3-1
CASSQDGAYKNIQYF 15 TRBJ2-4 TRBV4-3
CASGLSYNSPLHF 13 TRBJ1-6 TRBV10-3
CASIRNQPQHF 11 TRBJ1-5 TRBV28
CASSNGQNTDTQYF 14 TRBJ2-3 TRBV18
CASSQDARLAGFEQYF 16 TRBJ2-7 TRBV4-3
CASSYGDGRSGANDLTF 17 TRBJ2-6 TRBV6-2/TRBV6-3
CSARKGGYQGNEQFF 15 TRBJ2-1 TRBV20-1
CASTLGGTGGYEQYF 15 TRBJ2-7 TRBV5-1
CASSLASTLDEFF 13 TRBJ2-1 TRBV7-8
CSATGPGGTIDYEQYF 16 TRBJ2-7 TRBV20-1
CASSLDNTDYGYTF 14 TRBJ1-2 TRBV6-2/TRBV6-3
CASSAPGTSGDTQYF 15 TRBJ2-3 TRBV9
CASSGGWETYEQYF 14 TRBJ2-7 TRBV12-3/TRBV12-4
CASGYPRLAGSTDTQYF 17 TRBJ2-3 TRBV7-9
CASTDPPGLYGYTF 14 TRBJ1-2 TRBV2
CASSLVGSRYNEQFF 15 TRBJ2-1 TRBV12-3/TRBV12-4
CASSFTGSEGRGYTF 15 TRBJ1-2 TRBV11-2
CASSLPGPGPYEQYF 15 TRBJ2-7 TRBV5-1
CASSPTSGVLTDTQYF 16 TRBJ2-3 TRBV5-1
CASSYSSNSGYEQYF 15 TRBJ2-7 TRBV6-5
CSARDLLVGANVLTF 15 TRBJ2-6 TRBV20-1
CASSLGVGTSGTDTQYF 17 TRBJ2-3 TRBV7-2
CASSSPGVGGSDRQFF 16 TRBJ2-1 TRBV6-2/TRBV6-3
CASIKGSSYEQYF 13 TRBJ2-7 TRBV28
CASSYSTGGDSPLHF 15 TRBJ1-6 TRBV6-2/TRBV6-3
CASSHRTGDQPQHF 14 TRBJ1-5 TRBV3-1
CASGGTGNTIYF 12 TRBJ1-3 TRBV30
CASSPIRKRQDSYEQYF 17 TRBJ2-7 TRBV18
CASSLLETLYF 11 TRBJ2-5 TRBV12-3/TRBV12-4
CASSPVAGVSADTQYF 16 TRBJ2-3 TRBV5-1
CASSLVLSSGANVLTF 16 TRBJ2-6 TRBV7-2
CASSSTGLAGRQETQYF 17 TRBJ2-5 TRBV7-9
CASSVAHTTYEQYF 14 TRBJ2-7 TRBV9
CASSLLAGVGDEQFF 15 TRBJ2-1 TRBV4-1
CASSTSGDTINQPQHF 16 TRBJ1-5 TRBV19
CSVELWGYEQYF 12 TRBJ2-7 TRBV29-1
CSATRTSGGTDTQYF 15 TRBJ2-3 TRBV20-1
CASRPDRASYGYTF 14 TRBJ1-2 TRBV6-2/TRBV6-3